Listed below are T cell receptor beta chains from one sample, sequenced in a study of blood T cell repertoires in COVID-19. Some clones are missing from TCRdb's copy, which holds only in-frame ones; the method was immunoSEQ multiplex PCR. This table has about 330,000 clones, 86% appearing once. The sample taken for sequencing was peripheral blood. The receptors come from a woman aged 50 to 65 with acute or convalescent COVID-19. CDR3s include the opening cysteine and the closing phenylalanine or tryptophan. Fields, in order: J gene, D gene, clone size, V gene, CDR3 DNA, CDR3 protein. A D gene is named only where the DNA matches it firmly. For some rows the clone size is stated as once, few or many, or as a class when expanded; others skip it.

J gene: TRBJ2-2
D gene: .
clone size: .
V gene: TRBV4-1
CDR3 DNA: TGCGCCAGCAGCCAAGAATGGACAGCGAACACCGGGGAGCTGTTTTTT
CDR3 protein: CASSQEWTANTGELFF

J gene: TRBJ1-3
D gene: .
clone size: .
V gene: TRBV15
CDR3 DNA: TGTGCCACCAGCAGAGACAGCTCTGGAAACACCATATATTTT
CDR3 protein: CATSRDSSGNTIYF

J gene: TRBJ2-3
D gene: TRBD1
clone size: .
V gene: TRBV7-8
CDR3 DNA: TGTGCCAGCAGCTTGACAGGGGTCTCGGGGATGGAGTATTTT
CDR3 protein: CASSLTGVSGMEYF

J gene: TRBJ2-1
D gene: TRBD2
clone size: .
V gene: TRBV5-1
CDR3 DNA: TGCGCCAGCAGCTTACGTGTCCTTAGCGGGAGAGACAATGAGCAGTTCTTC
CDR3 protein: CASSLRVLSGRDNEQFF

J gene: TRBJ2-7
D gene: .
clone size: .
V gene: TRBV6-5
CDR3 DNA: TGTGCCAGCAGTTACTTCGGGGACTCCTACGAGCAGTACTTC
CDR3 protein: CASSYFGDSYEQYF

J gene: TRBJ1-4
D gene: TRBD1
clone size: once
V gene: TRBV5-8
CDR3 DNA: TGTGCCAGCAGCAGGGACAGGAGGGGAAAACTGTTTTTT
CDR3 protein: CASSRDRRGKLFF

J gene: TRBJ2-3
D gene: TRBD2
clone size: few
V gene: TRBV2
CDR3 DNA: TGTGCCAGCAGAGGGGCGAGTCGGGAGGACACAGATACGCAGTATTTT
CDR3 protein: CASRGASREDTDTQYF

J gene: TRBJ2-5
D gene: TRBD2
clone size: .
V gene: TRBV29-1
CDR3 DNA: TGCAGCGTTGTTGGAGCGGGAGGACCTTCGGGAAGGGAGACCCAGTACTTC
CDR3 protein: CSVVGAGGPSGRETQYF

J gene: TRBJ2-7
D gene: .
clone size: .
V gene: TRBV5-1
CDR3 DNA: TGCGCCAGCAGCTTGTGGCCGGGGTCCTACGAGCAGTACTTC
CDR3 protein: CASSLWPGSYEQYF

J gene: TRBJ1-4
D gene: .
clone size: .
V gene: TRBV6-1
CDR3 DNA: TGTGCCAGCAGTGAACAGGTCTATAATGAAAAACTGTTTTTT
CDR3 protein: CASSEQVYNEKLFF

J gene: TRBJ2-7
D gene: .
clone size: .
V gene: TRBV27
CDR3 DNA: TGTGCCAGCAGTTTAGGGCGGGACTCCTACGAGCAGTACTTC
CDR3 protein: CASSLGRDSYEQYF

J gene: TRBJ2-5
D gene: .
clone size: .
V gene: TRBV30
CDR3 DNA: TGTGCCCGTCAGGGTGGGATGACGGAGACCCAGTACTTC
CDR3 protein: CARQGGMTETQYF

J gene: TRBJ1-4
D gene: .
clone size: .
V gene: TRBV4-2
CDR3 DNA: TGTGCCAGCAGCCAAGTCGGCGGGATTAGTGAAAAACTGTTTTTT
CDR3 protein: CASSQVGGISEKLFF

J gene: TRBJ1-3
D gene: .
clone size: .
V gene: TRBV28
CDR3 DNA: TGTGCCAGCAGTCCAAGCTCTCAGGGGAGAGACACCATATATTTT
CDR3 protein: CASSPSSQGRDTIYF

J gene: TRBJ2-2
D gene: TRBD2
clone size: .
V gene: TRBV7-9
CDR3 DNA: TGTGCCAGCAGCCCGACTAGCGGACCCACCGGGGAGCTGTTTTTT
CDR3 protein: CASSPTSGPTGELFF

J gene: TRBJ1-1
D gene: TRBD1
clone size: .
V gene: TRBV5-1
CDR3 DNA: TGCGCCAGCAGCTCGCCAGACAGGGGGACTGAAGCTTTCTTT
CDR3 protein: CASSSPDRGTEAFF

J gene: TRBJ1-1
D gene: .
clone size: .
V gene: TRBV19
CDR3 DNA: TGTGCCAGTAGTATTTCTTGGGCAGGGAACACTGAAGCTTTCTTT
CDR3 protein: CASSISWAGNTEAFF

J gene: TRBJ2-1
D gene: TRBD1
clone size: .
V gene: TRBV18
CDR3 DNA: TGTGCCAGCTCACCAGTCTTAGCCGGGACAGTCTACAATGAGCAGTTCTTC
CDR3 protein: CASSPVLAGTVYNEQFF

J gene: TRBJ2-7
D gene: TRBD1
clone size: .
V gene: TRBV6-6
CDR3 DNA: TGTGCCAGCGCTAGACAGGGTCCGACTACCGAGCAGTACTTC
CDR3 protein: CASARQGPTTEQYF

J gene: TRBJ1-1
D gene: .
clone size: .
V gene: TRBV30
CDR3 DNA: TGTGCCTGGAGTGTAGGGTTTTCGGGCGCGGCGGGGGGCACTGAAGCTTTCTTT
CDR3 protein: CAWSVGFSGAAGGTEAFF

J gene: TRBJ1-2
D gene: .
clone size: .
V gene: TRBV28
CDR3 DNA: TGTGCCAGCAGTTTAAAGCCATATGGCTACACCTTC
CDR3 protein: CASSLKPYGYTF

J gene: TRBJ1-6
D gene: TRBD1
clone size: .
V gene: TRBV11-2
CDR3 DNA: TGTGCCAGCAGCTTCCGTTGGGACAGGGATTCACCCCTCCACTTT
CDR3 protein: CASSFRWDRDSPLHF

J gene: TRBJ2-2
D gene: TRBD2
clone size: .
V gene: TRBV12-3/TRBV12-4
CDR3 DNA: TGTGCCAGCAGTTTACTAGCGGCCGGGGAGCTGTTTTTT
CDR3 protein: CASSLLAAGELFF

J gene: TRBJ2-1
D gene: .
clone size: .
V gene: TRBV24-1
CDR3 DNA: TGTGCCACCAGTGACCCCACCCCCGGACTGGGGTACAATGGGCAGTTCTTC
CDR3 protein: CATSDPTPGLGYNGQFF

J gene: TRBJ2-4
D gene: .
clone size: many
V gene: TRBV21-1
CDR3 DNA: TGTGCCAGCAGCAAAAGGGTGGACAGACTAGCCAAAAACATTCAGTACTTC
CDR3 protein: CASSKRVDRLAKNIQYF

J gene: TRBJ1-5
D gene: .
clone size: .
V gene: TRBV30
CDR3 DNA: TGTGCCTCCGGAGGTGTGGATCAGCCCCAGCATTTT
CDR3 protein: CASGGVDQPQHF

J gene: TRBJ2-2
D gene: TRBD1
clone size: .
V gene: TRBV5-8
CDR3 DNA: TGTGCCAGCAGACGCAAATCCGGGACAGTAAACACCGGGGAGCTGTTTTTT
CDR3 protein: CASRRKSGTVNTGELFF

J gene: TRBJ2-1
D gene: TRBD2
clone size: .
V gene: TRBV2
CDR3 DNA: TGTGCCAGCAGCGCCCATGGGACTAGCGGGAGGATAGGCTCCTACAATGAGCAGTTCTTC
CDR3 protein: CASSAHGTSGRIGSYNEQFF

J gene: TRBJ1-2
D gene: .
clone size: .
V gene: TRBV4-1
CDR3 DNA: TGCGCCAGCAGCCAAGCAACGGACAGAGAATATGGCTACACCTTC
CDR3 protein: CASSQATDREYGYTF

J gene: TRBJ2-1
D gene: TRBD2
clone size: .
V gene: TRBV3-1/TRBV3-2
CDR3 DNA: TGTGCCAGCAGCCAGAGTGCGGGAGATTACAATGAGCAGTTCTTC
CDR3 protein: CASSQSAGDYNEQFF

J gene: TRBJ2-2
D gene: TRBD1
clone size: .
V gene: TRBV27
CDR3 DNA: TGTGCCAGCAGACCTACAGGGGGCATCGGGGAGCTGTTTTTT
CDR3 protein: CASRPTGGIGELFF

J gene: TRBJ2-5
D gene: .
clone size: .
V gene: TRBV15
CDR3 DNA: TGTGCCACCAGCAGAGATGCCGGAGTGGAGACCCAGTACTTC
CDR3 protein: CATSRDAGVETQYF

J gene: TRBJ2-1
D gene: TRBD2
clone size: .
V gene: TRBV27
CDR3 DNA: TGTGCCAGCAGACTAGCGGGAACCAATGAGCAGTTCTTC
CDR3 protein: CASRLAGTNEQFF

J gene: TRBJ2-7
D gene: TRBD1
clone size: .
V gene: TRBV28
CDR3 DNA: TGTGCCAGCAGTGTCCCGGGACAGACTGTCTACGAGCAGTACTTC
CDR3 protein: CASSVPGQTVYEQYF

J gene: TRBJ1-1
D gene: TRBD1
clone size: .
V gene: TRBV18
CDR3 DNA: TGTGCCAGCTCATCACTACAGGGGGGCCCTGAAGCTTTCTTT
CDR3 protein: CASSSLQGGPEAFF

J gene: TRBJ1-1
D gene: TRBD1
clone size: .
V gene: TRBV7-8
CDR3 DNA: TGTGCCAGCAGCTGGGGACAGCAGAACACTGAAGCTTTCTTT
CDR3 protein: CASSWGQQNTEAFF

J gene: TRBJ1-5
D gene: .
clone size: .
V gene: TRBV30
CDR3 DNA: TGTGCCTGGAGTGTGAGGACTGATCAGCCCCAGCATTTT
CDR3 protein: CAWSVRTDQPQHF

J gene: TRBJ2-3
D gene: .
clone size: once
V gene: TRBV24-1
CDR3 DNA: TGTGCCACCAGTGATAGGGCGGGGAGCACAGATACGCAGTATTTT
CDR3 protein: CATSDRAGSTDTQYF

J gene: TRBJ2-7
D gene: TRBD2
clone size: .
V gene: TRBV28
CDR3 DNA: TGTGCCAGCAGTAGGAGCGGGGATCCCTACGAGCAGTACTTC
CDR3 protein: CASSRSGDPYEQYF

J gene: TRBJ1-1
D gene: .
clone size: once
V gene: TRBV9
CDR3 DNA: TGTGCCAGCAGCGTAATCGACAGCTTCACTGAAGCTTTCTTT
CDR3 protein: CASSVIDSFTEAFF

J gene: TRBJ2-1
D gene: TRBD2
clone size: .
V gene: TRBV24-1
CDR3 DNA: TGTGCCACCAGTGATTCCCTAGCGGGCTCGGACTCCTACAATGAGCAGTTCTTC
CDR3 protein: CATSDSLAGSDSYNEQFF

J gene: TRBJ2-7
D gene: TRBD1
clone size: .
V gene: TRBV28
CDR3 DNA: TGTGCCAGCAGTTTATTGGACAGGGGTTACGAGCAGTACTTC
CDR3 protein: CASSLLDRGYEQYF

J gene: TRBJ2-2
D gene: .
clone size: .
V gene: TRBV3-1/TRBV3-2
CDR3 DNA: TGTGCCAGCAGCCCCAAGATCGCCGGTGGGGAGCTGTTTTTT
CDR3 protein: CASSPKIAGGELFF

J gene: TRBJ2-3
D gene: .
clone size: .
V gene: TRBV10-3
CDR3 DNA: TGTGCCATCACCATGGACAGAAAGGGCACAGATACGCAGTATTTT
CDR3 protein: CAITMDRKGTDTQYF

J gene: TRBJ2-3
D gene: TRBD2
clone size: .
V gene: TRBV5-1
CDR3 DNA: TGCGCCAGCAGCTCCAGGACTAGCGGGTTAGCTAGCACAGATACGCAGTATTTT
CDR3 protein: CASSSRTSGLASTDTQYF

J gene: TRBJ2-1
D gene: TRBD2
clone size: .
V gene: TRBV28
CDR3 DNA: TGTGCCAGCAGTTTATTTAGTTTTAGCGGGAGGGGCAATGAGCAGTTCTTC
CDR3 protein: CASSLFSFSGRGNEQFF

J gene: TRBJ2-3
D gene: .
clone size: .
V gene: TRBV5-1
CDR3 DNA: TGCGCCAGCAGCCAAGCGGACCCAGGCACAGATACGCAGTATTTT
CDR3 protein: CASSQADPGTDTQYF

J gene: TRBJ2-1
D gene: .
clone size: .
V gene: TRBV5-1
CDR3 DNA: TGCGCCAGCAGCCCGGGGGACAGTTACAATGAGCAGTTCTTC
CDR3 protein: CASSPGDSYNEQFF

J gene: TRBJ2-6
D gene: .
clone size: .
V gene: TRBV5-8
CDR3 DNA: TGTGCCAGCAGCTATAACCCATGGCTTGGGGCCAACGTCCTGACTTTC
CDR3 protein: CASSYNPWLGANVLTF

J gene: TRBJ2-3
D gene: .
clone size: .
V gene: TRBV7-9
CDR3 DNA: TGTGCCAGCAGCCCGGGGTACGATACGCAGTATTTT
CDR3 protein: CASSPGYDTQYF

J gene: TRBJ1-3
D gene: .
clone size: once
V gene: TRBV4-1
CDR3 DNA: TGCGCCAGCAGCCAAGATCTATTGGGAAACACCATATATTTT
CDR3 protein: CASSQDLLGNTIYF

J gene: TRBJ1-4
D gene: .
clone size: .
V gene: TRBV18
CDR3 DNA: TGTGCCAACTCACCACTGGGGTCAGCGGATAATGAAAAACTGTTTTTT
CDR3 protein: CANSPLGSADNEKLFF

J gene: TRBJ2-1
D gene: .
clone size: .
V gene: TRBV9
CDR3 DNA: TGTGCCAGCGCTGCCGGGGTGGGATTCTACAATGAGCAGTTCTTC
CDR3 protein: CASAAGVGFYNEQFF

J gene: TRBJ2-7
D gene: .
clone size: .
V gene: TRBV29-1
CDR3 DNA: TGCAGCGCACAGGGAGACTTGGCCGAGCAGTACTTC
CDR3 protein: CSAQGDLAEQYF

J gene: TRBJ2-1
D gene: TRBD2
clone size: .
V gene: TRBV6-4
CDR3 DNA: TGTGCCAGCAGTTTAACCGGGACTAGCGGGAGATTCTTC
CDR3 protein: CASSLTGTSGRFF

J gene: TRBJ2-7
D gene: TRBD1
clone size: few
V gene: TRBV28
CDR3 DNA: TGTGCCAGCAGTCTAGGGGGCACCTACGAGCAGTACTTC
CDR3 protein: CASSLGGTYEQYF

J gene: TRBJ2-3
D gene: .
clone size: once
V gene: TRBV29-1
CDR3 DNA: TGCAGCGCTGGTCCGGGTTATACAGATACGCAGTATTTT
CDR3 protein: CSAGPGYTDTQYF

J gene: TRBJ2-7
D gene: .
clone size: .
V gene: TRBV24-1
CDR3 DNA: TGTGCCACCAGTGAGAGGTTCGGCGAGCAGTACTTC
CDR3 protein: CATSERFGEQYF

J gene: TRBJ1-5
D gene: .
clone size: .
V gene: TRBV6-6
CDR3 DNA: TGTGCCAGCAGTTGGCCTGAGGAGGGAGATCCCCAGCATTTT
CDR3 protein: CASSWPEEGDPQHF